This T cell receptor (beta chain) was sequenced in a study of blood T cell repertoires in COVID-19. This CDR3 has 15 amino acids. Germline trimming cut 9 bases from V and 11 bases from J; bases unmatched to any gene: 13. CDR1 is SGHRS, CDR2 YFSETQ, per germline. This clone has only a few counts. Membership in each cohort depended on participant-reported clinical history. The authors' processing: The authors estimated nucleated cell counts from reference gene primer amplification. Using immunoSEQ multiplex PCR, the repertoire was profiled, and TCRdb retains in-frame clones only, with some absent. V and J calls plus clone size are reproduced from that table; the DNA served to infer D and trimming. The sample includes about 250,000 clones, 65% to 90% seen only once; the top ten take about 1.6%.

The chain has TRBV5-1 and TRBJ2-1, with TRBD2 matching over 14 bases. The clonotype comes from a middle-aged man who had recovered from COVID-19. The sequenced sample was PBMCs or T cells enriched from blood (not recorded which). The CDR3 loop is CATNPAGTSGSKQFF. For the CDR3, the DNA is TGCGCCACCAACCCCGCCGGGACTAGCGGGAGTAAGCAGTTCTTC.